One sample yielded the 7 T cell receptor beta chains listed below, sequenced in a study of human T cells and chemical hapten exposure. TCRdb re-called the RACE reads through MiXCR, storing one row per CDR3 protein. The profile shows around 120,000 distinct CDR3 sequences, roughly 15% of them singletons. Time point given: patch test 1, 2 weeks after DPC sensitization. The treatment is: therapeutic diphenylcyclopropenone sensitization with weekly scalp DPC. Here the sequenced sample was whole blood, taken in connection with sensitization to the hapten diphenylcyclopropenone (DPC). These TCRs come from a man between 18 and 29 years old with alopecia areata. Some clones in this sample may be carry-over from other donors' samples.

This clonotype was picked up many times. The CDR3 sequence: CASSLGYQETQYF. In DNA form, the CDR3 reads TGTGCCAGCAGCTTAGGGTACCAAGAGACCCAGTACTTC. J is TRBJ2-5 and V is TRBV7-3; no clear D gene. The germline V gene has CDR1 SGHTA and CDR2 FQGTGA. CDR3 length: 13 residues. Trimming pared 2 bases from V and 0 bases from J, leaving 4 bases between.

This clonotype was recorded many times. Here the CDR3 DNA reads TGTGCCAGCAGCCAGACAGCTAACTATGGCTACACCTTC. It translates to CASSQTANYGYTF. The rearrangement links TRBV12-3 or TRBV12-4 to TRBJ1-2; the D gene is possibly TRBD1 (5 bases). V lost 6 bases, J lost 0 bases, and 8 bases lay in between. CDR3 length: 13 amino acids.

This clonotype was detected many times. The chain joins TRBV29-1 to TRBJ1-2; D gene unclear. V was shortened by 3 bases and J by 5 bases, with 13 bases between the two germline ends. Per germline, CDR1 SQVTM and CDR2 ANQGSEA. The CDR3 length is 13 residues. The CDR3 region has the DNA TGCAGCGTTGAGAGGGAGATGAGGTATGGCTACACCTTC. Translation gives CSVEREMRYGYTF.

The genes are TRBV3-1 and TRBJ2-5; 12 positions match TRBD2. Germline V gene sequence: CDR1 LGHDT, CDR2 YNNKEL (reference sequence). Trimming at V came to 0 bases and at J to 3 bases, leaving 2 bases not matched to a gene. The CDR3 runs 16 residues. CDR3 nucleotides: TGTGCCAGCAGCCAAGACGCTAGCGGGGGGGAAGAGACCCAGTACTTC. Translation gives CASSQDASGGEETQYF.

This clonotype has more than one count but fewer than ten. V is TRBV7-7 and J is TRBJ2-3; 7 bases line up with TRBD1. CDR1 SSHAT and CDR2 FNYEAQ come from the germline V gene (reference sequence). The length of the CDR3 is 14 residues. Germline trimming cut 5 bases from V and 1 base from J; bases unmatched to any gene: 3. CDR3 in DNA: TGTGCCAGCAGCCGGGGACAGCGCACAGATACGCAGTATTTT. Protein sequence: CASSRGQRTDTQYF.

This clonotype has only a few counts. The CDR3 sequence is CSAKLGTGLADTQYF. CDR3 coding DNA: TGCAGTGCTAAACTAGGGACAGGGTTGGCAGATACGCAGTATTTT. The chain is built from TRBV20-1 and TRBJ2-3; the match to TRBD1 covers 9 bases. V lost 4 bases to trimming and J lost 4 bases; unmatched junction nucleotides: 9. Germline V gene sequence: CDR1 DFQATT, CDR2 SNEGSKA (reference sequence). This CDR3 comprises 15 residues.

The CDR3 bases are TGTGCCAGCAGCTTAGGGACAGACGAGACCCAGTACTTC. This translates into CASSLGTDETQYF. The chain is built from TRBV11-2 and TRBJ2-5, with D possibly matching TRBD1 (6 bases). V gave up 1 base and J gave up 5 bases, with 8 bases separating them. This CDR3 is 13 amino acids long. Germline V gives CDR1 SGHAT, CDR2 FQNNGV.